This record covers a single TCR beta chain. What it binds is unknown. CDR1 is LNHDA and CDR2 is SQIVND in the germline V gene (reference sequence). There are 13 residues in the CDR3. The V and J ends lost 9 bases and 5 bases respectively, with 16 bases between them. This record comes from a study of radiation and T cells in renal cell carcinoma. Study-level points and caveats: Irradiated tumors held more dominant CDR3 motifs than control tumors. Irradiated tumors had higher TCR clonality than control tumors.

The treatment denotes: treatment-naive control, cytoreductive nephrectomy. Control samples are tumors resected by cytoreductive nephrectomy without prior radiation. The patient's renal cell carcinoma had clear cell pathology. TCRdb's table, derived via immunoSEQ multiplex PCR, lists solely in-frame clones and lacks some. The sample carries around 22,000 clones, roughly 60% recorded once. This chain links TRBV19 with TRBJ1-1, with D tentatively TRBD1 (5 bases). The sequences come from tumor tissue, collected from a patient whose treatment was nephrectomy without radiotherapy. The sequence was obtained from a man aged 35 to 55 with renal cell carcinoma. The CDR3 sequence: CASLREGGTEAFF. As DNA, the CDR3 is TGTGCCAGCCTCAGGGAGGGTGGAACTGAAGCTTTCTTT.